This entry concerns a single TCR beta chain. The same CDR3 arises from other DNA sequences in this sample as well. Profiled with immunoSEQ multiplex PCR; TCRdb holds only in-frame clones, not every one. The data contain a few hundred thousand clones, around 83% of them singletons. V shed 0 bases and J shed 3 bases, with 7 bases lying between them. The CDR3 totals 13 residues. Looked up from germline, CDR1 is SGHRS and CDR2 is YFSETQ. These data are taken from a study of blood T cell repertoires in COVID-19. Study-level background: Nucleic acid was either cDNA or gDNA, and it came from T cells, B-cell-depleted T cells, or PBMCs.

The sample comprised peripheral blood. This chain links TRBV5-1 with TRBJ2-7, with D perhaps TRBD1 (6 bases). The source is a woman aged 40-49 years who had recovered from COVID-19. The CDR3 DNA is TGCGCCAGCAGCTTGGAACAGGGCTACGAGCAGTACTTC. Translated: CASSLEQGYEQYF.